The text below deals with one TCR beta chain. Its specificity is unknown. Data came from immunoSEQ multiplex PCR; TCRdb stores just in-frame clones and leaves some out. The sample data list over 120,000 clones. This entry comes from a study of T cell responses to AZD1222 COVID-19 vaccine. Study outcomes and limitations: Mapped onto spike, vaccine-associated CD4 TCRs spanned it and were dominant at 160-218 and 743-854. Most donors were white British, females outnumbered males, and clonal diversity was possibly underestimated. Seropositive AZD1222 recipients at baseline numbered only 5 or 6.

After removal of 3 bases from V and 6 bases from J, the junction contained 4 bases not matched to a gene. This CDR3 has 14 amino acids. Germline CDR1 and CDR2: MNHEY and SMNVEV (reference sequence). The sequence was collected from an adult in good health. Material: peripheral blood. The chain is built from TRBV27 and TRBJ1-4, with 7 bases lining up with TRBD1. The CDR3 nucleotides read TGTGCCAGCAGTTTCCGAGGGGGCTATGAAAAACTGTTTTTT. This encodes CASSFRGGYEKLFF.